The 12 T cell receptor beta chains below come from one sample, sequenced in a study of blood T cell repertoires in COVID-19. Profiling relied on immunoSEQ multiplex PCR, and the TCRdb table lists in-frame clones only, not all of them. The sample consists of around 200,000 clones, about 87% of them appearing once. Sequencing was done on a sample of peripheral blood. These receptor sequences come from a woman between 18 and 30 years old who had recovered from COVID-19.

The chain couples TRBV5-6 to TRBJ1-5; D unclear. The CDR3 covers 15 residues. From germline, CDR1 is SGHDT and CDR2 YYEEEE. The germline V and J ends were trimmed by 4 bases and 3 bases, with 14 bases remaining between them. The chain's CDR3 is CASSVTGSPNQPQHF. DNA of the CDR3: TGTGCCAGCAGCGTAACGGGATCGCCCAATCAGCCCCAGCATTTT.

The chain carries TRBV4-3 and TRBJ2-5; TRBD2 aligns across 14 bases. V shed 4 bases, J shed 4 bases, and the junction held 5 bases outside the gene matches. This CDR3 contains 16 residues. From germline, CDR1 is LGHNA and CDR2 YSLEER. The DNA for the CDR3 is TGCGCCAGCAGCCGAGGACTAGCGGGAGGAAGAGAGACCCAGTACTTC. It yields the protein CASSRGLAGGRETQYF.

The rearrangement links TRBV20-1 to TRBJ1-4; TRBD1 might be the D (6 bases). Germline V CDR1 and CDR2: DFQATT, SNEGSKA (reference sequence). The CDR3 runs to 13 residues. V lost 3 bases and J 6 bases, leaving 11 bases between the germline ends. The CDR3 DNA reads as TGCAGTGCTAGTGGCGACAGGCATGAAAAACTGTTTTTT. It is translated as CSASGDRHEKLFF.

The chain has TRBV14 and TRBJ1-1; D remains unclear. The germline CDR1 and CDR2 sequences are SGHDN and FVKESK. Trimming took off 4 bases at V and 4 bases at J, with 13 bases between the two ends. There are 14 residues in the CDR3. CDR3 in amino acids: CASSPEEQFTEAFF. The CDR3 DNA follows: TGTGCCAGCAGCCCAGAGGAACAGTTCACTGAAGCTTTCTTT.

This rearrangement joins TRBV5-8 to TRBJ1-3; no clear D gene. The germline V gene has CDR1 SGHTS and CDR2 YDEGEE. This CDR3 is 14 amino acids long. V was cut by 4 bases and J by 3 bases, with 11 bases left in between. The CDR3 sequence is CASSEDGFGNTIYF. The CDR3 DNA reads TGTGCCAGCAGCGAAGACGGGTTTGGAAACACCATATATTTT. Complete variable domain (other parts from reference TRBV5-8 and TRBJ1-3): EAGVTQSPTHLIKTRGQQATLRCSPISGHTSVYWYQQALGLGLQFLLWYDEGEERNRGNFPPRFSGRQFPNYSSELNVNALELEDSALYLCASSEDGFGNTIYFGEGSWLTVV.

This rearrangement joins TRBV24-1 to TRBJ2-3; the match to TRBD1 covers 9 bases. The CDR3 covers 18 residues. Trimming at V came to 1 base and at J to 1 base, leaving 8 bases not matched to a gene. Looked up from germline, CDR1 is KGHDR and CDR2 is SFDVKD. CDR3 in DNA: TGTGCCACCAGTGATTTATCCGGAGGGGACAGGGGCACAGATACGCAGTATTTT. This codes for CATSDLSGGDRGTDTQYF.

The gene calls are TRBV3-1 (or the pseudogene TRBV3-2) and TRBJ2-2; weak D call: TRBD1 (6 bases). V was clipped by 4 bases and J by 7 bases, with 13 bases between them. Germline CDR1 is LGHDT and CDR2 is YNNKEL (reference sequence). This CDR3 comprises 14 residues. The CDR3 loop is CASSPDSTGGELFF. In nucleotides, the CDR3 is TGTGCCAGCAGCCCGGACAGCACAGGCGGGGAGCTGTTTTTT.

The V gene is TRBV15, the J gene TRBJ1-2; 8 bases are a match to TRBD1. There are 15 residues in the CDR3. Germline V CDR1 and CDR2: LNHNV, YYDKDF (reference sequence). Trimming at V came to 0 bases and at J to 4 bases, leaving 4 bases not matched to a gene. The DNA of the CDR3 is TGTGCCACCAGCAGAGATTCCGGGACAGGCTATGGCTACACCTTC. Protein product: CATSRDSGTGYGYTF. The full variable domain, completed using reference TRBV15 and TRBJ1-2, is DAMVIQNPRYQVTQFGKPVTLSCSQTLNHNVMYWYQQKSSQAPKLLFHYYDKDFNNEADTPDNFQSRRPNTSFCFLDIRSPGLGDTAMYLCATSRDSGTGYGYTFGSGTRLTVV.

This clone has only one observation. The chain links TRBV5-1 to TRBJ2-5; D perhaps matches TRBD1 (5 bases). The CDR3 is 15 amino acids. V dropped 4 bases and J dropped 2 bases, with 15 bases sitting between them. Per germline, CDR1 SGHRS and CDR2 YFSETQ. Here the CDR3 reads CASSPNRIIQETQYF. The CDR3 coding sequence is TGCGCCAGCAGCCCGAACAGGATTATACAAGAGACCCAGTACTTC. Based on the CDR3 plus reference TRBV5-1 and TRBJ2-5, the full variable domain is KAGVTQTPRYLIKTRGQQVTLSCSPISGHRSVSWYQQTPGQGLQFLFEYFSETQRNKGNFPGRFSGRQFSNSRSEMNVSTLELGDSALYLCASSPNRIIQETQYFGPGTRLLVL.

V gene TRBV18 combines with J gene TRBJ1-2; D is undetermined. Germline CDR1 is KGHSH and CDR2 is LQKENI. Trimming took 3 bases from V and 4 from J, leaving 15 bases between them. This CDR3 has 15 amino acids. CDR3 sequence: CASSPASAGIYGYTF. CDR3 nucleotide sequence: TGTGCCAGCTCACCTGCTTCGGCGGGGATCTATGGCTACACCTTC.

This chain connects TRBV5-4 to TRBJ1-2; 7 bases map to TRBD1. The length of the CDR3 is 13 residues. The germline V gene has CDR1 SGHNT and CDR2 YYREEE (reference sequence). With 0 bases clipped from V and 8 bases from J, the junction kept 4 bases outside the gene matches. CDR3 nucleotides: TGTGCCAGCAGCTTGGAGACAGGGAACGGCTACACCTTC. Its protein product is CASSLETGNGYTF.

This chain connects TRBV7-6 to TRBJ2-2; possibly TRBD1 for D (5 bases). CDR1 is SGHVS, CDR2 FNYEAQ, per germline. With 1 base removed from V and 7 bases from J, the gap between germline ends came to 13 bases. CDR3 length equals 15 residues. CDR3 protein: CASSLVPGMNGELFF. CDR3 nucleotide sequence: TGTGCCAGCAGCTTAGTTCCAGGGATGAACGGGGAGCTGTTTTTT.